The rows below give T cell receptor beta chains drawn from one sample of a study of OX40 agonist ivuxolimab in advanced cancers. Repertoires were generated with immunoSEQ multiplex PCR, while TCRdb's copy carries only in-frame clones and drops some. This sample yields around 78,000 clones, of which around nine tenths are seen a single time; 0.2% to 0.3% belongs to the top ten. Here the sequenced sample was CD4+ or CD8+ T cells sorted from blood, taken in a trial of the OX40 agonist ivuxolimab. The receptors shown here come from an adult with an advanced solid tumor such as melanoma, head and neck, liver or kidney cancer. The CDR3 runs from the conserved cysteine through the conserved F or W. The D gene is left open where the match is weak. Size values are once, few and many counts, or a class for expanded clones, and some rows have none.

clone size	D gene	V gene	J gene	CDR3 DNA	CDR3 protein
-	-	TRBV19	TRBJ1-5	TGTGCCAGTAGTATGGTACCCTATCAGCCCCAGCATTTT	CASSMVPYQPQHF
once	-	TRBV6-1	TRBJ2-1	TGTGCCAGCAGTGAAGAGGGTCCTAGAGGGGTCGGAACCTACAATGAGCAGTTCTTC	CASSEEGPRGVGTYNEQFF
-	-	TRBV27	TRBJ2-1	TGTGCCACCAAGGGAAGCTTGGGCAACACTGAGCAGTTCTTC	CATKGSLGNTEQFF
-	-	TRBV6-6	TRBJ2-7	TGTGCCAGCAGTTACGGGGGACAAATCTCCGAGCAGTACTTC	CASSYGGQISEQYF
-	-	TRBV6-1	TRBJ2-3	TGTGCCAGCAGTGAAGCTAGCACAGATACGCAGTATTTT	CASSEASTDTQYF
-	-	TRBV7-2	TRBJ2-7	TGTGCCAGCAGCTTAAGGTACGAGCAGTACTTC	CASSLRYEQYF
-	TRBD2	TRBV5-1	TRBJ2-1	TGCGCCAGCAGCGAACTAGCGGGATACAATGAGCAGTTCTTC	CASSELAGYNEQFF
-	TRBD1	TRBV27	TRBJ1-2	TGTGCCAGCAGAACAGGGGCCGACTATGGCTACACCTTC	CASRTGADYGYTF
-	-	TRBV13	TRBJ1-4	TGTGCCAGCAGCCAAGGTTGGGGTGGGGAAAAACTGTTTTTT	CASSQGWGGEKLFF
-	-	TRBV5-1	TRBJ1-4	TGCGCCAGCAGAACCGGACCTCAAAGCACGAGTGAAAAACTGTTTTTT	CASRTGPQSTSEKLFF
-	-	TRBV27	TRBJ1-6	TGTGCCAGCAGTCAGACTGGGCTCCAAACCAATTCACCCCTCCACTTT	CASSQTGLQTNSPLHF
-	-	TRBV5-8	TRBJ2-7	TGTGCCAGCGGAACCTTATACGAGCAGTACTTC	CASGTLYEQYF
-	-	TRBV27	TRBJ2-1	TGTGCCAGCAGTTCGAAAACTAGAACTTTCAACAATGAGCAGTTCTTC	CASSSKTRTFNNEQFF
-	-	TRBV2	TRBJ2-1	TGTGCCACGTCTACGACGGAGTACAATGAGCAGTTCTTC	CATSTTEYNEQFF
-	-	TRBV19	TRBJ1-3	TGTGCCAGTAGTATTGTTCCCGCCAGCTCTGGAAACACCATATATTTT	CASSIVPASSGNTIYF
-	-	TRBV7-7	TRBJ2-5	TGTGCCAGCAGCCCGGGTCGACTAGTGAAAAAAGAGACCCAGTACTTC	CASSPGRLVKKETQYF
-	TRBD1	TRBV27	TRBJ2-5	TGTGCCAGCAGTTTCAAGGACAGGGTAAGGGGGAGAGGAGAGACCCAGTACTTC	CASSFKDRVRGRGETQYF
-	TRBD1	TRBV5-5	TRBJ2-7	TGTGCCAGCAGTTCCGGGACAGGGCTCTCCTACGAGCAGTACTTC	CASSSGTGLSYEQYF
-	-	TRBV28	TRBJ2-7	TGTGCCAGCAGTTCGCCGCTCGGTCTCGAGCAGTACTTC	CASSSPLGLEQYF
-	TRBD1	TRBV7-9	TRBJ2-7	TGTGCCAGCAGCTTAAAGGGACAGGGGGCCTACGAGCAGTACTTC	CASSLKGQGAYEQYF
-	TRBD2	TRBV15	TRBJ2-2	TGTGCCACCAGCAGCCCCCTTGGGGGGGCGAACACCGGGGAGCTGTTTTTT	CATSSPLGGANTGELFF
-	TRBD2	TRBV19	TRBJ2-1	TGTGCCAGTAGTAATAGACTAGCCATATCCAGCTCCTACAATGAGCAGTTCTTC	CASSNRLAISSSYNEQFF
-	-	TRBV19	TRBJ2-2	TGTGCCAGTAGTATTGGTACAGCGAACACCGGGGAGCTGTTTTTT	CASSIGTANTGELFF
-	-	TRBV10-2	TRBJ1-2	TGCGCCAGCACTGACAGCTCGGCCCAAGGGTTTTATGGCTACACCTTC	CASTDSSAQGFYGYTF
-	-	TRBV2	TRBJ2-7	TGTGCCAGCGGGATCTCCTACGAGCAGTACTTC	CASGISYEQYF
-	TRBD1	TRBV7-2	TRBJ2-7	TGTGCCAGCAGCCGCGGACAGGGCAGGATCGAGCAGTACTTC	CASSRGQGRIEQYF
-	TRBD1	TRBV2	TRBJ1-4	TGTGCCAGCATTAGACAGGGGGCGGGAGAAAAACTGTTTTTT	CASIRQGAGEKLFF
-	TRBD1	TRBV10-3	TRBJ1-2	TGTGCCATCAGAGCAAGCCGGGACAGTGGGTATGGCTACACCTTC	CAIRASRDSGYGYTF